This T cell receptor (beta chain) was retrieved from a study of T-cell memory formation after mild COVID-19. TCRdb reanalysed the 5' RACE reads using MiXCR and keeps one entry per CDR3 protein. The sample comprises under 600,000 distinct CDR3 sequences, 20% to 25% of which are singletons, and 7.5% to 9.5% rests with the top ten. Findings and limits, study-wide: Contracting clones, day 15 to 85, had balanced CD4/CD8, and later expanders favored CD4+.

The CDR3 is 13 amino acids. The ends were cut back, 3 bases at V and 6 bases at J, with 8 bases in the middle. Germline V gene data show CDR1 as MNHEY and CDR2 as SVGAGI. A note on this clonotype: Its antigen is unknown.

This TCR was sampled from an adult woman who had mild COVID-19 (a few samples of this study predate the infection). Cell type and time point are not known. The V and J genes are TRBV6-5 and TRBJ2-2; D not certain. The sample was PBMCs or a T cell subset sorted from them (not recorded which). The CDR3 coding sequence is TGTGCCAGCAGTTATCATCCGGCCGGGGAGCTGTTTTTT. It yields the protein CASSYHPAGELFF.